This TCR beta chain was obtained from a study of T cells after yellow fever vaccination. Study findings and constraints: Weaker overall was a secondary response that nonetheless peaked faster, on day 5 versus 15. Most clones from primary vaccination were detected again post-booster (roughly 96% CD4, around 90% CD8).

Using its own MiXCR run on the 5' RACE reads, TCRdb lists one record per CDR3 protein. The repertoire holds under 300,000 distinct CDR3 sequences, with roughly 13% as singletons. V shed 0 bases and J shed 5 bases, with 5 bases lying between them. From germline, CDR1 is SGHTA and CDR2 FQGNSA. CDR3 length equals 13 residues. This clonotype was detected many times. As yet, its antigen is unknown. The source is a man aged 25-45 years who received the YFV17D yellow fever vaccine. The sample in question was CD4+ T cells sorted from PBMCs, obtained 45 days after the yellow fever booster vaccination. The chain links TRBV7-2 to TRBJ2-1; D remains unclear. CDR3 bases: TGTGCCAGCAGCTTAGCCCGCAACAATGAGCAGTTCTTC. Its protein product is CASSLARNNEQFF.